This is a list of T cell receptor beta chains from one sample in a study of shared clonotypes between healthy human individuals. The table came from immunoSEQ multiplex PCR; TCRdb's copy has only in-frame clones and leaves some out. The data show 550,000 to 800,000 clones, under 80% seen once. Sequencing was done on a sample of memory CD4+ T cells sorted from blood. These receptors all come from a woman aged 25 to 39 in good health. Each CDR3 is given with its conserved first and last residue. Fields, in order: D gene, V gene, CDR3 length, clone size, J gene, CDR3 DNA, CDR3 protein. D genes are given only for firm matches. Not all rows give a size; the values are once, few, many and, for expanded clones, a class.

.	TRBV28	15	.	TRBJ2-7	TGTGCCAGCAGTTCCCCGGGACTGACCTCAGACGAGCAGTACTTC	CASSSPGLTSDEQYF
.	TRBV30	15	.	TRBJ2-1	TGTGCCTGGAGCCGTCTAACCGCTCTCTACAATGAGCAGTTCTTC	CAWSRLTALYNEQFF
.	TRBV12-2	15	.	TRBJ1-2	TGTGCAAGTCCCCAGACGGGGACAGGGACCTATGGCTACACCTTC	CASPQTGTGTYGYTF
.	TRBV2	15	.	TRBJ2-4	TGTGCCAGCCTCGGGCTAGGTGTAGCCAAAAACATTCAGTACTTC	CASLGLGVAKNIQYF
TRBD2	TRBV4-1	15	.	TRBJ2-1	TGCGCCAGCAGCCAAGTTGGCGGGAGTTACAATGAGCAGTTCTTC	CASSQVGGSYNEQFF
TRBD1	TRBV5-4	15	.	TRBJ2-7	TGTGCCAGCAGCTTTGGAGGAGACAGGGCCTACGAGCAGTACTTC	CASSFGGDRAYEQYF
.	TRBV27	15	.	TRBJ1-5	TGTGCCAGCAGTACCAGTTTTGGGGCGCATCAGCCCCAGCATTTT	CASSTSFGAHQPQHF
TRBD2	TRBV13	17	.	TRBJ2-1	TGTGCCAGCAGCTTTGTTAGCGGGAGAGGTTCCTACAATGAGCAGTTCTTC	CASSFVSGRGSYNEQFF
TRBD2	TRBV28	15	once	TRBJ2-1	TGTGCCAGCAAAACCAGGCTAGCGGGTAACAATGAGCAGTTCTTC	CASKTRLAGNNEQFF
TRBD2	TRBV6-5	15	many	TRBJ2-1	TGTGCCAGCAGCCCCGGACTAGCGGGAGCCAATGAGCAGTTCTTC	CASSPGLAGANEQFF
.	TRBV28	11	.	TRBJ2-7	TGTGCCAGCAGAAATCCCTACGAGCAGTACTTC	CASRNPYEQYF
.	TRBV2	14	.	TRBJ1-2	TGTGCCAGCAGTCCGCCAGGGAGAAACTATGGCTACACCTTC	CASSPPGRNYGYTF
.	TRBV5-6	13	.	TRBJ1-2	TGTGCCAGCAGCACGAGAGCTAACTATGGCTACACCTTC	CASSTRANYGYTF
TRBD2	TRBV6-5	15	.	TRBJ2-1	TGTGCCAGCAGTTACTTCGGGACTACGAACAATGAGCAGTTCTTC	CASSYFGTTNNEQFF
.	TRBV7-9	14	once	TRBJ1-1	TGTGCCAGCAGCTTAACTCATGTGCACACTGAAGCTTTCTTT	CASSLTHVHTEAFF
TRBD1	TRBV5-1	16	.	TRBJ2-5	TGCGCCAGCAGCTTGGAGCAGGGGGTTTTCCAAGAGACCCAGTACTTC	CASSLEQGVFQETQYF
.	TRBV7-6	11	.	TRBJ2-2	TGTGCCAGCAGCTTAGCTGGGGAGCTGTTTTTT	CASSLAGELFF
TRBD1	TRBV10-3	15	.	TRBJ2-3	TGTGCCATCAGAGGGACAGGGGATGGGGTAGATACGCAGTATTTT	CAIRGTGDGVDTQYF
TRBD1	TRBV27	13	once	TRBJ1-4	TGTGCCAGCAGGCCAGGGGGAGGAGAAAAACTGTTTTTT	CASRPGGGEKLFF
TRBD2	TRBV7-9	17	.	TRBJ2-2	TGTGCCAGCAGCTTACGTAGCGGGAGAGGGAACACCGGGGAGCTGTTTTTT	CASSLRSGRGNTGELFF
.	TRBV6-4	17	.	TRBJ2-7	TGTGCCAGCAGTGACTCACTTCTACAAGCAACCCGTTACGAGCAGTACTTC	CASSDSLLQATRYEQYF
.	TRBV6-6	15	few	TRBJ2-1	TGTGCCAGCTCAATCCAGGCAGGGCTTTACAATGAGCAGTTCTTC	CASSIQAGLYNEQFF
.	TRBV5-8	14	.	TRBJ2-7	TGTGCCAGCAGCCCCGGGCCGCGCGCCTACGAGCAGTACTTC	CASSPGPRAYEQYF
TRBD1	TRBV6-1	15	.	TRBJ2-1	TGTGCCAGCAGAGGGACAGGGCATTCCTACAATGAGCAGTTCTTC	CASRGTGHSYNEQFF
.	TRBV19	11	.	TRBJ2-5	TGTGCCAGTAGTATTCGGGAGACCCAGTACTTC	CASSIRETQYF
.	TRBV10-3	15	.	TRBJ1-2	TGTGCCATCAGGCCGGCTGGATCCAGGGACCCCGGCTACACCTTC	CAIRPAGSRDPGYTF
.	TRBV15	14	.	TRBJ1-1	TGTGCCACCAGCAGAGATCGGGTCGCGGAAGAAGCTTTCTTT	CATSRDRVAEEAFF
.	TRBV27	13	.	TRBJ1-5	TGTGCCAGCAGTTTATTTGGGGATCAGCCCCAGCATTTT	CASSLFGDQPQHF
.	TRBV6-5	16	.	TRBJ2-1	TGTGCCAGCAGTTACGTAGGGACTCACACCTACAATGAGCAGTTCTTC	CASSYVGTHTYNEQFF
.	TRBV5-1	13	.	TRBJ2-5	TGCGCCAGCAGCTTGGAAGGGGCAGAGACCCAGTACTTC	CASSLEGAETQYF
TRBD1	TRBV15	17	once	TRBJ1-2	TGTGCCACCAGCAATTACGGGACAGGGGTGACGAACTATGGCTACACCTTC	CATSNYGTGVTNYGYTF
.	TRBV7-9	14	.	TRBJ1-2	TGTGCCAGCAGCACCCTGACGGCAAACTATGGCTACACCTTC	CASSTLTANYGYTF
.	TRBV5-4	14	.	TRBJ2-2	TGTGCCAGCAGCCCGGGACTTTTCACCGGGGAGCTGTTTTTT	CASSPGLFTGELFF
.	TRBV5-1	13	.	TRBJ2-1	TGCGCCAGCAGCTTGGGTCTTGGGGGTGAGCAGTTCTTC	CASSLGLGGEQFF
.	TRBV4-1	16	many	TRBJ2-1	TGCGCCAGCAGCCCCGTTCGGGCGGACATGTACAATGAGCAGTTCTTC	CASSPVRADMYNEQFF
.	TRBV2	12	.	TRBJ1-2	TGTGCCAGCAGTGTTAATGGATATGGCTACACCTTC	CASSVNGYGYTF
.	TRBV10-2	14	.	TRBJ2-7	TGCGCCAGCAGGGGGGGACAGACCACCTACGAGCAGTACTTC	CASRGGQTTYEQYF
TRBD1	TRBV6-6	14	.	TRBJ2-5	TGTGCCAGCAACCTAGGGACAGCCAAAGAGACCCAGTACTTC	CASNLGTAKETQYF
.	TRBV6-6	15	.	TRBJ2-2	TGTGCCAGCACTGGGGGTTTCTTAGGCACCGGGGAGCTGTTTTTT	CASTGGFLGTGELFF
.	TRBV28	14	.	TRBJ1-1	TGTGCCAGCAGTTTATGGGGGCGCGACACTGAAGCTTTCTTT	CASSLWGRDTEAFF
.	TRBV10-3	12	.	TRBJ1-5	TGTGCCAGCAGGGCCGCCAATCAGCCCCAGCATTTT	CASRAANQPQHF
.	TRBV29-1	12	.	TRBJ2-7	TGCAGCGCCAGGGACAACTCCTACGAGCAGTACTTC	CSARDNSYEQYF
.	TRBV27	13	.	TRBJ2-3	TGTGCCAGCAGTTTATCGAGGGGAGATACGCAGTATTTT	CASSLSRGDTQYF
.	TRBV29-1	13	.	TRBJ2-7	TGCAGCGTTAGGTACAGGGAGGGTCGGGAGCAGTACTTC	CSVRYREGREQYF
TRBD2	TRBV7-9	16	.	TRBJ2-5	TGTGCCAGCACCCTTGGGACTAGCAATTCCCAAGAGACCCAGTACTTC	CASTLGTSNSQETQYF
TRBD1	TRBV5-1	15	.	TRBJ1-1	TGCGCCAGCAGCTCGGACAGGGGCCGGGCGACTGAAGCTTTCTTT	CASSSDRGRATEAFF
TRBD2	TRBV4-1	15	.	TRBJ2-1	TGCGCCAGCAGCCAAGTTACTAGCGCAGACAATGAGCAGTTCTTC	CASSQVTSADNEQFF
.	TRBV5-1	14	.	TRBJ1-5	TGCGCCAGCAGCTTGGATGGGGGCAATCAGCCCCAGCATTTT	CASSLDGGNQPQHF
.	TRBV6-6	11	once	TRBJ2-7	TGTGCCAGCAAAGCTAACTACGAGCAGTACTTC	CASKANYEQYF
.	TRBV12-5	13	few	TRBJ2-1	TGTGCTAGTGGTTTAGGGGTGGGACGTGAGCAGTTCTTC	CASGLGVGREQFF
.	TRBV28	15	.	TRBJ1-4	TGTGCCAGCAGTTTATACAGGGCCCTTGGGGAAAAACTGTTTTTT	CASSLYRALGEKLFF
.	TRBV18	15	.	TRBJ1-5	TGTGCCAGCTCACCAGCGGGGGTAGGCAATCAGCCCCAGCATTTT	CASSPAGVGNQPQHF
TRBD1	TRBV4-1	17	.	TRBJ1-2	TGCGCCAGCAGCCAAGACCGGGACAGAAATCGCGGGTATGGCTACACCTTC	CASSQDRDRNRGYGYTF
.	TRBV30	13	.	TRBJ2-1	TGTGCCCCAAATCGGGAGTGGTTCCATGAGCAGTTCTTC	CAPNREWFHEQFF
TRBD1	TRBV28	15	.	TRBJ1-2	TGTGCCAGCAGTTTGGTAGGGACAGGGGGAACGGGCTACACCTTC	CASSLVGTGGTGYTF
.	TRBV10-3	15	.	TRBJ2-7	TGTGCCATCAGTGCTTGGAGGGAGAGGGACTACGAGCAGTACTTC	CAISAWRERDYEQYF
.	TRBV6-1	14	.	TRBJ2-2	TGTGCCAGCAGTGGGAGAAGGAACACCGGGGAGCTGTTTTTT	CASSGRRNTGELFF